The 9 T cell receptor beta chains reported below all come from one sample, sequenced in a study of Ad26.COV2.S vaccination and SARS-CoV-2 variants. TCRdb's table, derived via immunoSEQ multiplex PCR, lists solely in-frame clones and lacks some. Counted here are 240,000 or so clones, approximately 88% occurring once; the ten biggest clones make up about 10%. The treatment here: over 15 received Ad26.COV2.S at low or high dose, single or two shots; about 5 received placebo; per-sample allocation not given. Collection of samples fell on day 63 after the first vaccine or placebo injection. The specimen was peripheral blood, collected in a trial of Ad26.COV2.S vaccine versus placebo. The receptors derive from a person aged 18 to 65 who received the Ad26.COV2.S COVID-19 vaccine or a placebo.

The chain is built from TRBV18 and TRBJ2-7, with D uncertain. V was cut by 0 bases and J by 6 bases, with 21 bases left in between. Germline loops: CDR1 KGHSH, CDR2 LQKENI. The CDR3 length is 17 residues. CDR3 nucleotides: TGTGCCAGCTCACCACCTCGGGTATCGAACCTAAAAAGCGAGCAGTACTTC. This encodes CASSPPRVSNLKSEQYF.

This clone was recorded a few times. This CDR3 reads CASSQVPPGQQVAKNIQYF. CDR3 sequence (DNA): TGTGCCAGCAGCCAAGTTCCTCCGGGACAACAAGTAGCCAAAAACATTCAGTACTTC. The chain uses TRBV3-1 (or the pseudogene TRBV3-2) and TRBJ2-4; possible D gene TRBD1, 6 bases. The germline CDR1 and CDR2 sequences are LGHDT and YNNKEL (reference sequence). The CDR3 runs 19 residues. The V end lost 1 base, the J end lost 0 bases, and 19 bases lay between the germline ends.

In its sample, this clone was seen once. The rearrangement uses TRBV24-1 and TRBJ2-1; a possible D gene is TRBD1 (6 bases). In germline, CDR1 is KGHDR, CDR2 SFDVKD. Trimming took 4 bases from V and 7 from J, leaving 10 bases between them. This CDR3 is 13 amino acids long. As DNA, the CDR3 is TGTGCCACCAGTGACCTTACAGGGAATGAGCAGTTCTTC. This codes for CATSDLTGNEQFF.

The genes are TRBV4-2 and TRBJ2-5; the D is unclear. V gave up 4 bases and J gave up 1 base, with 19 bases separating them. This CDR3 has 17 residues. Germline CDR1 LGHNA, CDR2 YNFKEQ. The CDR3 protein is CASSRRLFRIFQETQYF. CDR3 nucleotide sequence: TGTGCCAGCAGCCGCCGCCTTTTTCGGATCTTCCAAGAGACCCAGTACTTC.

This chain's CDR3 is CASSYGLAGGPPGELFF. Here the CDR3 DNA reads TGCGCCAGCAGCTACGGACTAGCGGGAGGACCCCCCGGGGAGCTGTTTTTT. V gene TRBV5-1 combines with J gene TRBJ2-2; TRBD2 aligns across 14 bases. The trim removed 3 bases at V and 6 bases at J, leaving 7 bases unmatched. CDR3 length: 17 residues. Germline values: CDR1 SGHRS, CDR2 YFSETQ.

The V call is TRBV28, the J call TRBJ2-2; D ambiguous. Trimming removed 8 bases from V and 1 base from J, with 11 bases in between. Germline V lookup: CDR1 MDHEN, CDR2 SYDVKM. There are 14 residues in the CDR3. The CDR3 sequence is CASYPTENTGELFF. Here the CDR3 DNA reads TGTGCCAGCTATCCCACTGAGAACACCGGGGAGCTGTTTTTT.

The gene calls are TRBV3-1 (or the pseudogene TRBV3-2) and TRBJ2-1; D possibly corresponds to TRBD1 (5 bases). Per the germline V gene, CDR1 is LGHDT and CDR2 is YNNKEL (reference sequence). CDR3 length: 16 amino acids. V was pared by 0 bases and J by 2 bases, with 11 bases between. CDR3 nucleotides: TGTGCCAGCAGCCAAGAAGAGGCAGGGCCCTACAATGAGCAGTTCTTC. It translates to CASSQEEAGPYNEQFF.

The CDR3 is CATSHRNSGANVLTF. The CDR3 nucleotides are TGCGCCACCAGCCACCGGAACTCTGGGGCCAACGTCCTGACTTTC. The chain has TRBV10-2 and TRBJ2-6; D not certain. The V end lost 10 bases, the J end lost 0 bases, and 13 bases lay between the germline ends. The CDR3 contains 15 residues. Looked up from germline, CDR1 is WSHSY and CDR2 is SAAADI.

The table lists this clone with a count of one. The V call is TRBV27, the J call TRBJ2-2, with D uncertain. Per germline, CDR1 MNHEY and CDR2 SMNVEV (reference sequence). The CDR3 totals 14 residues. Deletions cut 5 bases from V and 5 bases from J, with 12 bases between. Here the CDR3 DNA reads TGTGCCAGCAGTGCCAGGAGCGAGACCGGGGAGCTGTTTTTT. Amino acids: CASSARSETGELFF.